Ten or more counts support the clone carrying this T cell receptor beta chain. The data belong to a study of CD8 T cells in ankylosing spondylitis. TCRdb reprocessed the 5' RACE reads via MiXCR and lists one record per CDR3 protein. The sample lists some 180,000 distinct CDR3 sequences, approximately 18% occurring once. The V end lost 2 bases, the J end lost 3 bases, and 10 bases lay between the germline ends. Germline CDR1 reads DFQATT; CDR2 reads SNEGSKA (reference sequence). This CDR3 has 13 amino acids. The chain carries TRBV20-1 and TRBJ1-2, with D tentatively TRBD1 (5 bases). The material sequenced was blood, either unsorted or a sorted T cell fraction (not recorded which). This clonotype was sampled from a male donor under 30 with ankylosing spondylitis or in good health (not recorded which). In nucleotides, the CDR3 is TGCAGTGCTAGAAACGGACAAGACTATGGCTACACCTTC. This sequence encodes CSARNGQDYGYTF.